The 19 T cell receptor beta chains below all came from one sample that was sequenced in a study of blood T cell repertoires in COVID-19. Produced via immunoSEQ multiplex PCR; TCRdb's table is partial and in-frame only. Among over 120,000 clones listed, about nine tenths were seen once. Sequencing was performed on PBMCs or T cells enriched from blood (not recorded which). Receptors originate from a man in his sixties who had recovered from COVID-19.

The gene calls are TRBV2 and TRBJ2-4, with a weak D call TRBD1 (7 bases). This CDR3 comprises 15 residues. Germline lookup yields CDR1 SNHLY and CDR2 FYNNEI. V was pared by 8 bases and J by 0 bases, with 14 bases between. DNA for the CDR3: TGTGCCAGCCACAGACAGGGACTAGCCAAAAACATTCAGTACTTC. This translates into CASHRQGLAKNIQYF.

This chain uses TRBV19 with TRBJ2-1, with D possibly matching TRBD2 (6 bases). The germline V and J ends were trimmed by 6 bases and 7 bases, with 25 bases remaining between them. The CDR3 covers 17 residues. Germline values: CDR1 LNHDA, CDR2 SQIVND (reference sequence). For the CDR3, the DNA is TGTGCCAGTAGCACGACGATAAGGGTCGGGGGTTCGAATGAGCAGTTCTTC. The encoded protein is CASSTTIRVGGSNEQFF.

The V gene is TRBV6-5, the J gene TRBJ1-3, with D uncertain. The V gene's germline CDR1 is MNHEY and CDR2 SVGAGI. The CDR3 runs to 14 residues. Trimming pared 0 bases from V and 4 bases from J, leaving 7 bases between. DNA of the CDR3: TGTGCCAGCAGTTACTCGAGGTTGGGAAACACCATATATTTT. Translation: CASSYSRLGNTIYF.

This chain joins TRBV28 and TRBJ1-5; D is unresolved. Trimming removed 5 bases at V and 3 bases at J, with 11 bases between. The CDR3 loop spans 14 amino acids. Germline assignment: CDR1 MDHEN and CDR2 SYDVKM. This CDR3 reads CASSTLVLNQPQHF. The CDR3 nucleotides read TGTGCCAGCAGTACTCTCGTACTCAATCAGCCCCAGCATTTT.

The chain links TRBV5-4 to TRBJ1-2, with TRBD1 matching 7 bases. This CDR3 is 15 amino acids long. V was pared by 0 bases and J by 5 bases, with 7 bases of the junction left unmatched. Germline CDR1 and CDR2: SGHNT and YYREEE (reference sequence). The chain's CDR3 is CASSLGQGSWYGYTF. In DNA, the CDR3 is TGTGCCAGCAGCTTGGGACAGGGAAGTTGGTATGGCTACACCTTC.

In nucleotides, the CDR3 is TGTGCCAGCAGCCCACTACCGGGGTTGGGACAGCCCCAGCATTTT. It yields the protein CASSPLPGLGQPQHF. The chain uses TRBV3-1 (or the pseudogene TRBV3-2) and TRBJ1-5; D call uncertain. The CDR3 sequence is 15 residues long. V was pared by 4 bases and J by 7 bases, with 17 bases between. Germline V gives CDR1 LGHDT, CDR2 YNNKEL (reference sequence).

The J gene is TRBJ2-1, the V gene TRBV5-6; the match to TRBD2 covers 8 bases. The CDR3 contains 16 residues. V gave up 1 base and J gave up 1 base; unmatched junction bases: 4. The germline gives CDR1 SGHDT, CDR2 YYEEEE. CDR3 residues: CASSLSGLVSYNEQFF. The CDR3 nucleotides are TGTGCCAGCAGCTTGTCGGGACTAGTATCCTACAATGAGCAGTTCTTC.

The CDR3 reads CASSLGQISYNSPLHF. CDR3 DNA sequence: TGTGCCAGCAGCCTCGGACAAATCTCCTATAATTCACCCCTCCACTTT. This rearrangement joins TRBV5-4 to TRBJ1-6, with D maybe TRBD1 (5 bases). The germline CDR1 and CDR2 sequences are SGHNT and YYREEE (reference sequence). V gave up 4 bases and J gave up 0 bases, with 11 bases separating them. This CDR3 spans 16 amino acids.

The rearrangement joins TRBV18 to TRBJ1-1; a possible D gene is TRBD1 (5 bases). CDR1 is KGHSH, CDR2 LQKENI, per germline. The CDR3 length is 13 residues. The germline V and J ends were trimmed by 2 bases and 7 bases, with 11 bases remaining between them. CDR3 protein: CASSPSQGNEAFF. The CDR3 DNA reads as TGTGCCAGCTCACCATCTCAGGGAAATGAAGCTTTCTTT.

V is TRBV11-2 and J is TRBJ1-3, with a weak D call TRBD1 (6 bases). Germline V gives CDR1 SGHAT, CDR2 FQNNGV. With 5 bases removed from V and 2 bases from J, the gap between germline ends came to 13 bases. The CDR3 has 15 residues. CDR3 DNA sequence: TGTGCCAGCAGCCTTCAACAGGGAACTGGAAACACCATATATTTT. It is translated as CASSLQQGTGNTIYF.

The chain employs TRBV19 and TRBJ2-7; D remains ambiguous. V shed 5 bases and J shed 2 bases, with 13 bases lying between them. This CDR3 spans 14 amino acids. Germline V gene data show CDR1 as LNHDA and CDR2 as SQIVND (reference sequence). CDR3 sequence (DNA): TGTGCCAGTAGTCGCGGCTCCTTCGCCTACGAGCAGTACTTC. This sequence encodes CASSRGSFAYEQYF. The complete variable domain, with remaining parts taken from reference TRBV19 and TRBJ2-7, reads DGGITQSPKYLFRKEGQNVTLSCEQNLNHDAMYWYRQDPGQGLRLIYYSQIVNDFQKGDIAEGYSVSREKKESFPLTVTSAQKNPTAFYLCASSRGSFAYEQYFGPGTRLTVT.

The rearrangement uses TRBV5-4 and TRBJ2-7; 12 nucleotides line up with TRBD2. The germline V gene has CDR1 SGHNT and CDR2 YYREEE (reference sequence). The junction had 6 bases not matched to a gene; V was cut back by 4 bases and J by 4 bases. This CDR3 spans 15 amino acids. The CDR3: CASSKATSGGYEQYF. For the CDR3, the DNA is TGTGCCAGCAGCAAGGCTACTAGCGGGGGGTACGAGCAGTACTTC.

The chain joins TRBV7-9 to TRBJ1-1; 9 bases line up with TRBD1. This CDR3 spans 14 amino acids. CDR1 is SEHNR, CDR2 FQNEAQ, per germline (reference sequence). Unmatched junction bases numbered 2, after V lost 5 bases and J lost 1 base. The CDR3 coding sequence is TGTGCCAGCAGCCCGGGACAGGGGAACACTGAAGCTTTCTTT. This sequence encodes CASSPGQGNTEAFF.

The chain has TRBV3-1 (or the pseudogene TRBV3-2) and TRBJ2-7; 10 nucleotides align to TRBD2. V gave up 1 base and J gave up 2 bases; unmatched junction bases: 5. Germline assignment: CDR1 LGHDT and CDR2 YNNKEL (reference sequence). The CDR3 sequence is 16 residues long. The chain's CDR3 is CASSQGSSGSPYEQYF. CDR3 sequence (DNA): TGTGCCAGCAGCCAAGGATCTAGCGGGAGCCCCTACGAGCAGTACTTC.

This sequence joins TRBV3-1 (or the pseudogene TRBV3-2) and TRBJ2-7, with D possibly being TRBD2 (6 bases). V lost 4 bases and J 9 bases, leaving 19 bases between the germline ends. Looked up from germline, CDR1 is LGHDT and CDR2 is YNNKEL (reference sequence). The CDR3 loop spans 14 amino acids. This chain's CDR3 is CASSRGVEALGQYF. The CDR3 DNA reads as TGTGCCAGCAGCCGCGGGGTTGAAGCATTAGGGCAGTACTTC.

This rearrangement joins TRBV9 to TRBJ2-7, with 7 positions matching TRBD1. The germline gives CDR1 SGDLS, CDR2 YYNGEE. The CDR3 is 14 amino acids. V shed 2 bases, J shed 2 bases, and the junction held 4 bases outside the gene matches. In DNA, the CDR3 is TGTGCCAGCAGCGTCCGGGACAGTACCTACGAGCAGTACTTC. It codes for CASSVRDSTYEQYF.

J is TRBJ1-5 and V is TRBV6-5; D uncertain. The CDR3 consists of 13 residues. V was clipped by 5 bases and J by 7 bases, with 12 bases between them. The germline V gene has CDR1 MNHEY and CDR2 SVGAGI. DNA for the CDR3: TGTGCCAGCAGTCTAGCCGGAGGACAGCCCCAGCATTTT. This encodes CASSLAGGQPQHF.

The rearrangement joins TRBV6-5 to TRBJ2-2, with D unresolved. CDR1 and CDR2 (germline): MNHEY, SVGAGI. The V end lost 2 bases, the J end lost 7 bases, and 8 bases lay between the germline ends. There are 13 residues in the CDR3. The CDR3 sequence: CASSYDFGGELFF. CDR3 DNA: TGTGCCAGCAGTTACGACTTTGGCGGGGAGCTGTTTTTT.

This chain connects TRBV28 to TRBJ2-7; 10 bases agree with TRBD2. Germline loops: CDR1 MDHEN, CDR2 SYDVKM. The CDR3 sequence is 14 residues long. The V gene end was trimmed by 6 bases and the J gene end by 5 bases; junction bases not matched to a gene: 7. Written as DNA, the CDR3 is TGTGCCAGCAGCCCAGCGGGAGGGTGGCACGAGCAGTACTTC. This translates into CASSPAGGWHEQYF.